This TCR beta chain appears in the sequencing data of a study of cytomegalovirus exposure and HLA in healthy donors. Study results and caveats: Reports state that TCR beta sequences accurately predicted most subjects' HLA-A and HLA-B alleles. Later analysis showed TCR association rates varying by HLA locus, highest for DRB1 and lowest for HLA-C.

Worth noting for this clone: The target antigen is unknown.

From germline, CDR1 is GTSNPN and CDR2 SVGIG (reference sequence). V was pared by 0 bases and J by 9 bases, with 8 bases of the junction left unmatched. The CDR3 has 14 residues. Primers: 60 Vbeta forward and 13 Jbeta reverse. In the authors' workflow: In a later analysis, 80 million to 100 million unique TCR beta chains included roughly 11 million shared by two or more donors. Produced via immunoSEQ multiplex PCR; TCRdb's table is partial and in-frame only. V and J calls and clone size are as listed in that table; D and trimming were resolved from the DNA. Altogether some 150,000 clones are present, 70% to 75% being singletons, with the ten largest covering over 13%.

V and J are TRBV30 and TRBJ2-1, with 7 positions matching TRBD2. This TCR was sampled from a human donor in good health. Specimen: PBMCs. This CDR3 is CAWSVGSGPGEQFF. In DNA, the CDR3 is TGTGCCTGGAGTGTAGGTAGCGGGCCCGGTGAGCAGTTCTTC.